The entry below describes one TCR beta chain. Which antigen it targets is not known. The sample is drawn from a study of cytomegalovirus exposure and HLA in healthy donors (dated by TCRdb to the late 2010s). Describing the broader study: An earlier analysis of 587 of the donors reported under 300 Gb of sequence data and 95 million to 130 million unique TCR beta sequences obtained from roughly 180 million T cells. An early release covering 550 to 650 HLA-typed donors comprised about 320 gigabases of sequencing data and approximately 85 million unique TCR sequences. Among the roughly 400 genotyped donors, about 85% belonged to the genetic ancestry cluster associated with self-reported Caucasian donors. The study aimed to test whether cataloging public T cell receptors could reveal signatures of past pathogen exposure. Using immunosequencing, the study profiled T cell repertoires from about 650 subjects and related those repertoires to cytomegalovirus serostatus. Along with the approximately 670-subject first cohort, a separate validation cohort of about 110 different subjects was used. To predict cytomegalovirus infection status, the study brought together high-throughput TCR immunosequencing, statistical association of individual TCRs with disease status, and machine learning. To study patterns of TCR occurrence, a later analysis re-analyzed previously published TCR beta repertoires from 500 to 850 donors and added high-resolution HLA genotyping. Rather than drawing on any new phenotypic data, the later analysis identified candidate immune exposures from TCR beta sequences and the way those sequences occurred across donors. An earlier analysis of more than 450 of the donors used high-throughput TCR beta sequencing to judge whether each TCR beta V gene segment behaved as functional or pseudogenic. Alongside the repertoire data, information on donor age, sex, ethnicity and CMV serostatus was compiled. Genome-wide SNP genotypes for about 55% of the 666 donors were used in a later genetic analysis, which treated that subset as a discovery cohort. Every repertoire in the discovery cohort had been generated on one and the same sequencing platform. HLA typing included class I and class II loci at four-digit resolution. Typing coverage varied by locus: about 629-640 donors for A, B, C, DRB1 and DQB1; more than 500 for DQA1; 600 to 610 for DPA1; under 490 for DPB1. Roughly 5 DR-DQ haplotypes were handled as single units for association and clustering, since linkage in the cohort was strong. Among 350 to 400 genotyped donors of the cohort, an average of approximately 230,000 unique TCR beta nucleotide sequences were sequenced per donor, around 18% of them non-productive.

The library was obtained by the immunoSEQ multiplex PCR assay. A mixture of 60 forward primers for TCR Vbeta segments and 13 reverse primers for TCR Jbeta segments was used in the multiplex PCR. The CDR3 region of rearranged TCR beta genes was amplified from genomic DNA with a multiplex PCR assay. The amplified TCR beta libraries were sequenced on the Illumina HiSeq System as 87-base-pair reads. Per the authors' processing: Across the 670 or so repertoires, a later analysis counted roughly 77 million unique TCR beta chains, approximately 10 million of which were shared by at least two donors. Raw reads were error-corrected and collapsed into unique sequences with a nearest-neighbor algorithm that merged closely related sequences to remove PCR and sequencing errors. V, D and J gene segments were assigned by aligning CDR3 sequences to IMGT reference sequences. For a sequence to be retained, a match of at least six nucleotides was required to both a V gene segment and a J gene segment. A rearrangement counted as productive if the CDR3 had no stop codons and remained in frame with V and J, and every other rearrangement counted as non-productive. CDR3 was defined by IMGT convention, running from the second conserved V-encoded cysteine to the conserved J-encoded phenylalanine. Sequences without an unambiguous match to a single V gene segment were excluded from the earlier analysis of over 500 of the donors. An earlier analysis of approximately 590 of the donors classified V segments as functional when productive rearrangements were above 56.7% and as segregating when the standard deviation between donors was above 5%. A statistical classification framework was built to diagnose cytomegalovirus status from the catalog of TCR beta chain sequences. In a later analysis, V and J genes were assigned by comparing TCR nucleotide sequences against IMGT/GENE-DB human TR gene sequences. In a later analysis, CDR3 sequences and most-parsimonious VDJ recombination scenarios were assigned using the TCRdist pipeline. In a later analysis, every TCR beta chain was defined by the combination of its CDR3 amino acid sequence and its V-gene family, and reads without a unique V-gene family were dropped. As a way to deal with suspected cross-contamination and a sequencing artifact, a later analysis dropped hundreds of nucleotide sequences that were highly shared and had low generation probability. In a later analysis, a clonal expansion index was calculated for each public chain from normalized within-repertoire ranks of inferred template counts. A later analysis computed generation probabilities with a VDJ recombination model fitted to out-of-frame rearrangements, and checked the results against IGoR. Hypergeometric tests were used in a later analysis to score TCR-TCR, TCR-HLA and TCR-CMV co-occurrence, with a repertoire-size bias correction applied to the TCR pairs. A later analysis estimated false discovery rates by permuting HLA or CMV assignments 20 times. A later analysis grouped co-occurring TCRs with DBSCAN, adding TCRdist sequence similarity when clustering within HLA-allele-positive subsets. Repertoires with fewer than 30,000 or more than 120,000 public chains were left out of co-occurrence clustering, as were roughly five repertoires with anomalous nucleotide sharing. TCRdb retrieved this table from immuneACCESS and kept in-frame rearrangements only. Not all clones are present; in checked studies, unresolved V genes account for under half, and no reason is known for the remainder. That table gives V, J and clone size, and the DNA gave D and trimming. This sample's table carries over 45,000 clones. The ten most abundant clones make up about 2% of the sample.

In total, about 650 healthy bone marrow donors made up the cohort. Cohort members were all nominally healthy when sampled, although unrecorded immune exposures were likely present. The donor was CMV seronegative and belonged to the group of under 400 seronegative cohort members. A peripheral blood sample was collected from each donor, and TCR beta sequencing was performed on peripheral blood mononuclear cells. The Qiagen DNeasy Blood Extraction Kit was used to extract genomic DNA from the blood cell samples. Results and caveats for the whole study, not just this receptor: A later analysis associated 15,000 to 20,000 TCR beta sequences with specific HLA alleles at a false discovery rate of 0.05. A further reported finding was that TCR beta sequences accurately predicted the HLA-A and HLA-B alleles for most subjects in the first cohort. Strong co-occurrence of HLA alleles, especially DR and DQ, made assigning TCR associations to individual alleles difficult. An association between a missense DCLRE1C variant and V-gene and J-gene trimming of TCR beta chains was found in a later genetic analysis and replicated in an independent cohort. Most TCR sequences were seen in very few donors, while some public TCRs were found in many individuals. Correlated functional status among segregating V segments might reflect linkage disequilibrium, but an unknown experimental factor could not be ruled out. Several of the top co-occurrence clusters appeared to be linked to parvovirus B19, influenza, CMV and Epstein-Barr virus, according to a later analysis. Because the 87-base-pair reads could not distinguish some IMGT-functional V segments, including TRBV6-2 and TRBV6-3, those segments were excluded. A cluster of highly shared sequence variants was judged likely to represent a technical artifact of the sequencing pipeline. Immune exposure information for the cohort was limited to CMV serostatus. An earlier analysis of approximately 600 of the donors showed that most TCR beta V segments appeared in productive rearrangements either about 87% or about 30% of the time, which broadly matched IMGT annotations. The study listed approximately 150 TCR beta chains as associated with cytomegalovirus. It was suggested by the authors that the approach could potentially be generalized to other disease states and immunological phenotypes. This cohort had only TCR beta chains sequenced, and the lack of alpha or paired-chain data limited which features could be detected. In vitro tests confirmed that a few of the cytomegalovirus-associated TCR beta chains recognize cytomegalovirus antigens. Sequencing depth was assumed to be roughly uniform across donors in the presence/absence analyses, though that assumption may not hold. Because counts were too low, some 17 rarely observed V segments, including chromosome 9 orphons, were excluded from the earlier analysis of about 500 of the donors. A later analysis found that most CMV-associated TCR beta chains appeared HLA-restricted, with HLA associations seemingly driven largely by CMV exposure. Because HLA typing was missing for some donors at each locus, association tests included only the typed subset. A later analysis found that HLA-associated TCR beta chains were more clonally expanded and had lower generation probabilities than equally common non-associated chains. Cytomegalovirus status was reported to be diagnosed by the classifier with high specificity and sensitivity in both the original and validation cohorts. In a later genetic analysis, fewer N-insertions in productive TCRs were reported among donors in an Asian-associated ancestry cluster than the 666-donor mean. A later analysis found that TCR association rates varied across HLA loci, with DRB1 alleles showing the most associated TCRs and HLA-C alleles the fewest.

V and J are truncated by 0 bases and 1 base respectively, leaving an intervening sequence of 12 bases. The germline V gene specifies SGHTA as CDR1 and FQGNSA as CDR2. The CDR3 spans 16 residues, from the cysteine through the phenylalanine. The only DNA kept is the CDR3, 48 bases in frame from the first base. Recombination linked TRBV7-2 to TRBJ1-1; the best D guess is TRBD1, with 6 bases matching. The clonotype was recovered from a woman between 40 and 50 years old in good health and CMV-seronegative. The sequencing sample was made of PBMCs. The CDR3 amino acid sequence is: CASSLAQGRRNTEAFF. The nucleotides read TGTGCCAGCAGCTTAGCGCAGGGGCGCAGGAACACTGAAGCTTTCTTT.